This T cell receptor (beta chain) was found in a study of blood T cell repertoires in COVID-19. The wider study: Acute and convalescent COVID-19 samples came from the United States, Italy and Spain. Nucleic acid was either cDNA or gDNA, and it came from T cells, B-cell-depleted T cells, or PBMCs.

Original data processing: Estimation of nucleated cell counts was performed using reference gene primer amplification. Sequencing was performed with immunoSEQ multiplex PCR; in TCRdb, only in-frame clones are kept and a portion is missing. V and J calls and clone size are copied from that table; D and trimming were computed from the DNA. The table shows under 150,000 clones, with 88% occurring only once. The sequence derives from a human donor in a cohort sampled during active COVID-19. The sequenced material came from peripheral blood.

The CDR3 nucleotides are TGCGCCAGCAGCCTAGGGACAGAAGCCTACGAGCAGTACTTC. It specifies CASSLGTEAYEQYF. This chain joins TRBV5-1 and TRBJ2-7, with 7 bases aligning to TRBD1. CDR1 and CDR2 (germline): SGHRS, YFSETQ. This CDR3 contains 14 residues. The V segment lost 4 bases and the J segment 2 bases; nucleotides outside the gene matches: 6.